A single sample is the source of the 25 T cell receptor beta chains below, sequenced in a study of CD8+CD57+ T cells in acquired aplastic anemia. According to the study, genomic DNA was the template for TCR beta VDJ and CDR3 profiling. TCRdb independently ran MiXCR on the reads; one entry per CDR3 protein. The sample lists around 190,000 distinct CDR3 sequences; roughly 57% were seen once. Sequencing used sorted CD4+, CD8+, or CD8+CD57+ T cells (not recorded which) from PBMCs. These receptors originate from a human donor in good health.

The chain's CDR3 is CSAPLGDGDEQFF. CDR3 nucleotide sequence: TGCAGTGCGCCGCTAGGTGATGGGGATGAGCAGTTCTTC. The V and J genes are TRBV20-1 and TRBJ2-1; D unclear. Between the trimmed V and J ends, which lost 6 bases and 8 bases, there was a span of 17 bases. Germline-derived CDR1 and CDR2 are DFQATT and SNEGSKA (reference sequence). The CDR3 has 13 residues.

This chain uses TRBV5-6 with TRBJ1-2; TRBD1 might be the D (5 bases). V lost 0 bases to trimming and J lost 5 bases, with 14 bases between them. Germline assignment: CDR1 SGHDT and CDR2 YYEEEE. CDR3 size: 15 residues. CDR3: CASSLESGQFYGYTF. DNA for the CDR3: TGTGCCAGCAGCTTGGAATCGGGGCAATTTTATGGCTACACCTTC.

This chain uses TRBV7-9 with TRBJ1-2; a weak D match, TRBD1 (5 bases). The CDR3 has 17 amino acids. Trimming stripped 6 bases from V and 6 bases from J, with 26 bases between. Germline V CDR1 and CDR2: SEHNR, FQNEAQ (reference sequence). CDR3 nucleotides: TGTGCCAGCAGTTCTCCCGGGACCCCAAACACCGGGAATGGCTACACCTTC. It encodes CASSSPGTPNTGNGYTF.

The chain employs TRBV12-3 or TRBV12-4 and TRBJ2-3; D remains unclear. V gave up 5 bases and J gave up 7 bases, with 10 bases separating them. The CDR3 is 12 amino acids. The CDR3 DNA reads TGTGCCAGCAGTGTAGGACCTTATACGCAGTATTTT. Translating gives CASSVGPYTQYF.

The CDR3 DNA follows: TGTGCCACCAGTACACACTCCTACGAGCAGTACTTC. Its protein is CATSTHSYEQYF. The chain uses TRBV24-1 and TRBJ2-7; no reliable D call. This CDR3 is built from 12 residues. The V gene lost 6 bases and the J gene lost 0 bases, with 5 bases spanning the gap. Germline assignment: CDR1 KGHDR and CDR2 SFDVKD.

The chain has TRBV9 and TRBJ2-7; possibly TRBD2 for D (5 bases). Trimming cost V 0 bases and J 1 base, with 14 bases left between them. CDR1 is SGDLS and CDR2 is YYNGEE in the germline V gene. This CDR3 has 16 residues. The CDR3 bases are TGTGCCAGCAGCGTAGAGAACACCGGGATGTCCTACGAGCAGTACTTC. Translating gives CASSVENTGMSYEQYF.

The chain uses TRBV7-9 and TRBJ2-1, with D perhaps TRBD1 (9 bases). Trimming took off 5 bases at V and 8 bases at J, with 25 bases between the two ends. CDR3 length: 17 amino acids. The germline V gene has CDR1 SEHNR and CDR2 FQNEAQ (reference sequence). The CDR3 loop is CASSPYSGTGFEYEQFF. The DNA of the CDR3 is TGTGCCAGCAGCCCGTATAGCGGGACAGGGTTTGAATATGAGCAGTTCTTC.

This sequence joins TRBV10-3 and TRBJ2-5, with 14 bases that match TRBD2. Germline-derived CDR1 and CDR2 are ENHRY and SYGVKD. The CDR3 has 16 amino acids. With V trimmed by 3 bases and J by 5 bases, 5 bases remained unmatched. This CDR3 reads CAISDRLAGGSETQYF. CDR3 sequence (DNA): TGTGCCATCAGTGACCGACTAGCGGGAGGGTCTGAGACCCAGTACTTC.

The rearrangement joins TRBV5-6 to TRBJ2-5, with 7 bases identical to TRBD1. Trimming cost V 4 bases and J 3 bases; bases outside gene matches: 12. This CDR3 is built from 16 residues. The germline CDR1 and CDR2 sequences are SGHDT and YYEEEE. The CDR3 sequence is CASSPAWGQFKETQYF. CDR3 DNA: TGTGCCAGCAGCCCTGCGTGGGGACAGTTTAAAGAGACCCAGTACTTC.

The CDR3 sequence: CASSGDGMNQETQYF. DNA for the CDR3: TGCGCCAGCAGTGGGGACGGCATGAACCAAGAGACCCAGTACTTC. The chain has TRBV10-2 and TRBJ2-5, with D possibly being TRBD1 or TRBD2 (5 bases each). Germline V CDR1 and CDR2: WSHSY, SAAADI. The germline V and J ends were trimmed by 4 bases and 0 bases, with 12 bases remaining between them. The CDR3 runs to 15 residues.

V and J are TRBV27 and TRBJ2-7; 7 positions match TRBD2. CDR3 length: 12 residues. The germline gives CDR1 MNHEY, CDR2 SMNVEV (reference sequence). V shed 6 bases and J 1 base; nucleotides not matched to a gene: 0. The CDR3 loop is CASRGLSYEQYF. The CDR3 DNA follows: TGTGCCAGCAGGGGACTATCCTACGAGCAGTACTTC.

The genes are TRBV7-3 and TRBJ2-2; 7 bases fit TRBD1. This CDR3 is built from 14 residues. V lost 5 bases and J lost 3; bases outside the gene matches: 3. Germline CDR1 SGHTA, CDR2 FQGTGA. CDR3 sequence (DNA): TGTGCCAGCAGCCAAGGGGGCGACACCGGGGAGCTGTTTTTT. The encoded protein is CASSQGGDTGELFF.

This clonotype was recorded at least ten times. The genes are TRBV20-1 and TRBJ2-1, with D maybe TRBD1 (6 bases). V lost 1 base and J lost 4, with 20 bases in between. The CDR3 is made up of 17 amino acids. CDR1 and CDR2 from the germline V gene are DFQATT and SNEGSKA (reference sequence). CDR3: CSARGGQHSVTYNEQFF. The CDR3 DNA reads as TGCAGTGCTAGAGGAGGACAGCACAGCGTGACATACAATGAGCAGTTCTTC.

This rearrangement joins TRBV6-6 to TRBJ2-7, with no clear D. Trimming took 0 bases from V and 1 from J, leaving 10 bases between them. The CDR3 has 15 residues. The germline CDR1 and CDR2 sequences are MNHNY and SVGAGI (reference sequence). In DNA, the CDR3 is TGTGCCAGCAGTTACTCGAGTTACGGTTCCTACGAGCAGTACTTC. Protein: CASSYSSYGSYEQYF.

This clonotype has just a few counts. This rearrangement joins TRBV15 to TRBJ1-6, with TRBD1 as a possible D gene (6 bases). CDR3 length: 17 residues. V lost 5 bases and J lost 7, with 21 bases in between. Germline V gene sequence: CDR1 LNHNV, CDR2 YYDKDF (reference sequence). The DNA for the CDR3 is TGTGCCACCAGCCGCTACCCCATCAGGGGTTGGAATTCACCCCTCCACTTT. Its translation: CATSRYPIRGWNSPLHF.

The V and J genes are TRBV7-9 and TRBJ2-2; no clear D gene. V dropped 1 base and J dropped 4 bases, with 13 bases sitting between them. The CDR3 is 16 amino acids. Germline CDR1 SEHNR, CDR2 FQNEAQ (reference sequence). As DNA, the CDR3 is TGTGCCAGCAGCTTAGATATCGCTGCGGTCACCGGGGAGCTGTTTTTT. This encodes CASSLDIAAVTGELFF.

The J gene is TRBJ1-6, the V gene TRBV25-1, with D possibly being TRBD1 (6 bases). The CDR3 has 15 amino acids. From germline, CDR1 is MGHDK and CDR2 SYGVNS. Trimming pared 4 bases from V and 4 bases from J, leaving 11 bases between. CDR3 residues: CASSGQGQYNSPLHF. In DNA form, the CDR3 reads TGTGCCAGCAGTGGTCAGGGGCAGTATAATTCACCCCTCCACTTT.

This chain joins TRBV4-2 and TRBJ1-1; 7 nucleotides line up with TRBD1. The CDR3 runs to 18 residues. Germline V gives CDR1 LGHNA, CDR2 YNFKEQ. V lost 1 base and J lost 2; bases outside the gene matches: 13. The CDR3, as DNA: TGTGCCAGCAGCCAAGTCCCCCAAGGACAGGAGGACAACACTGAAGCTTTCTTT. Residues: CASSQVPQGQEDNTEAFF.

This chain connects TRBV10-3 to TRBJ2-3, with 9 bases identical to TRBD1. The J segment lost 9 bases and the V segment lost 4 bases, leaving 11 bases of the junction unmatched. The germline V gene encodes CDR1 ENHRY and CDR2 SYGVKD. The CDR3 extends over 15 amino acids. In DNA form, the CDR3 reads TGTGCCATCAGTGGGTCGGTCAGCGGACAGGGGACGCAGTATTTT. This encodes CAISGSVSGQGTQYF.

This clonotype was observed a handful of times. This chain links TRBV7-9 with TRBJ1-5; D ambiguous. CDR1 and CDR2 (germline): SEHNR, FQNEAQ (reference sequence). The V end lost 2 bases, the J end lost 6 bases, and 5 bases lay between the germline ends. CDR3 length: 12 amino acids. CDR3 bases: TGTGCCAGCAGCTTAACGGGTCAGCCCCAGCATTTT. Its translation is CASSLTGQPQHF. Filled out from reference TRBV7-9 and TRBJ1-5, the complete variable domain reads DTGVSQNPRHKITKRGQNVTFRCDPISEHNRLYWYRQTLGQGPEFLTYFQNEAQLEKSRLLSDRFSAERPKGSFSTLEIQRTEQGDSAMYLCASSLTGQPQHFGDGTRLSIL.

The chain couples TRBV10-3 to TRBJ2-1; 7 nucleotides line up with TRBD2. Germline assignment: CDR1 ENHRY and CDR2 SYGVKD. The CDR3 has 14 residues. As DNA, the CDR3 is TGTGCTACCCACGAGGCGGGAGTTTACAATGAGCAGTTCTTC. It yields the protein CATHEAGVYNEQFF.

V usage is TRBV20-1 and J usage is TRBJ2-3; D is perhaps TRBD1 (6 bases). This CDR3 is built from 14 residues. V lost 6 bases and J 2 bases, leaving 15 bases between the germline ends. CDR1 is DFQATT, CDR2 SNEGSKA, per germline (reference sequence). The CDR3 protein is CSALFPGVTDTQYF. The CDR3 bases are TGCAGTGCCCTTTTTCCAGGGGTCACAGATACGCAGTATTTT.

This clonotype was seen a single time. The chain combines TRBV20-1 with TRBJ1-2; a weak D match, TRBD1 (6 bases). The V and J ends lost 5 bases and 2 bases respectively, with 12 bases between them. The CDR3 totals 13 residues. CDR1 is DFQATT and CDR2 is SNEGSKA in the germline V gene (reference sequence). CDR3 DNA: TGCAGTGCTGTACAGGGCTCCAACTATGGCTACACCTTC. Its translation: CSAVQGSNYGYTF.

Notes on this clonotype: Compared with germline, one end of the junction differs, possibly owing to a read error. The chain joins TRBV5-1 to TRBJ2-7, with D possibly being TRBD1 or TRBD2 (6 bases each). From germline, CDR1 is SGHRS and CDR2 YFSETQ. The CDR3 is 14 residues long. The CDR3 is CVSSWTTGSYEQYF. The DNA for the CDR3 is TGCGTCAGCAGCTGGACTACAGGGAGCTACGAGCAGTACTTC.

The chain recombines TRBV25-1 with TRBJ2-1; D unresolved. Germline values: CDR1 MGHDK, CDR2 SYGVNS. The CDR3 covers 15 residues. Written as DNA, the CDR3 is TGTGCTAGACTGAACGACCCGAGCTCCTACAATGAGCAGTTCTTC. As protein: CARLNDPSSYNEQFF. The variable domain in full, with the rest retrieved from reference TRBV25-1 and TRBJ2-1, is EADIYQTPRYLVIGTGKKITLECSQTMGHDKMYWYQQDPGMELHLIHYSYGVNSTEKGDLSSESTVSRIRTEHFPLTLESARPSHTSQYLCARLNDPSSYNEQFFGPGTRLTVL.